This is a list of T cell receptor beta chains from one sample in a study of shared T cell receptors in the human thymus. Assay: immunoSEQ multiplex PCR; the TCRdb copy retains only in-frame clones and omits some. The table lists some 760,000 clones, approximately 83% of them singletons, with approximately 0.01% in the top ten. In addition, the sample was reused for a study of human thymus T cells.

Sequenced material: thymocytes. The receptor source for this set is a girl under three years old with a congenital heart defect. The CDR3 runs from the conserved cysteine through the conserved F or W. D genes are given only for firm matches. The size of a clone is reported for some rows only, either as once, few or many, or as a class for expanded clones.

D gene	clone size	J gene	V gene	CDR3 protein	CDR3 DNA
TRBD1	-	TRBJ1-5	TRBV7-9	CASSADRGVYSNQPQHF	TGTGCCAGCAGCGCGGACAGGGGGGTTTATAGCAATCAGCCCCAGCATTTT
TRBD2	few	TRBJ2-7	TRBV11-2	CASSLWGLAGTAYEQYF	TGTGCCAGCAGCTTATGGGGACTAGCGGGGACTGCCTACGAGCAGTACTTC
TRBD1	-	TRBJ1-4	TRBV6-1	CASSDTGQGLNREKLFF	TGTGCCAGCAGTGATACGGGACAGGGGCTTAATCGTGAAAAACTGTTTTTT
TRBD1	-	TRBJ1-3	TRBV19	CASSGTGLSLSGNTIYF	TGTGCCAGTTCCGGGACAGGACTAAGCCTCTCTGGAAACACCATATATTTT
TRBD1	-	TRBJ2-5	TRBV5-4	CASSLNYRGRETQYF	TGTGCCAGCAGCCTAAACTACAGGGGGCGGGAGACCCAGTACTTC
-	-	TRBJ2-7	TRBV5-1	CASSLVVRVGGEQYF	TGCGCCAGCAGCTTGGTGGTCAGGGTGGGAGGTGAGCAGTACTTC
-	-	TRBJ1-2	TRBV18	CASSPNVTGYGYTF	TGTGCCAGCTCACCGAACGTTACAGGGTATGGCTACACCTTC
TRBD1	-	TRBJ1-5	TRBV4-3	CASSRDRGSNQPQHF	TGCGCCAGCAGCCGCGACAGGGGTAGCAATCAGCCCCAGCATTTT
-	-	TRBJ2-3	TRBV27	CASSATGGGGDTQYF	TGTGCCAGCAGTGCAACAGGGGGCGGGGGGGATACGCAGTATTTT
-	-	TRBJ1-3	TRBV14	CASSPRRATSGNTIYF	TGTGCCAGCAGCCCGCGAAGAGCAACCTCTGGAAACACCATATATTTT
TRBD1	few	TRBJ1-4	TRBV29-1	CSVTGTVDEKLFF	TGCAGCGTTACCGGGACAGTAGATGAAAAACTGTTTTTT
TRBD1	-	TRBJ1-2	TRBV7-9	CASSLGSTGSNYGYTF	TGTGCCAGCAGCTTGGGGTCGACAGGGTCTAACTATGGCTACACCTTC
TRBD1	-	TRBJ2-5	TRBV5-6	CASRLTGGQFWETQYF	TGTGCCAGCAGATTGACAGGGGGTCAGTTCTGGGAGACCCAGTACTTC
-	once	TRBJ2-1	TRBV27	CTSRRGTKGSYNEQFF	TGTACCAGCCGCCGGGGGACCAAGGGATCCTACAATGAGCAGTTCTTC
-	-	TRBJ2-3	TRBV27	CASSLSLDRPDTQYF	TGTGCCAGCAGTTTATCTCTAGACAGACCAGATACGCAGTATTTT
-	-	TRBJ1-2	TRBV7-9	CASSLEQGMGYTF	TGTGCCAGCAGCTTAGAACAGGGTATGGGCTACACCTTC